These 14 T cell receptor beta chains were sequenced from one sample in a study of graft-versus-host responses after intestinal transplantation. The antigens these receptors bind are not known. TCRdb keeps only in-frame clones here, not all; method: immunoSEQ multiplex PCR. The sample has under 150,000 clones; 85% to 95% are singletons. The sample in question was unstimulated CD4+ T cells sorted from spleen or lymph node cells, obtained before intestinal transplant. The receptors stem from a human donor who received an intestinal transplant.

This clone was seen a handful of times. The chain couples TRBV12-1 to TRBJ2-2; TRBD2, the table's D call, was not compared with the DNA. TRBV12-1 is labeled a pseudogene. This CDR3 is 15 amino acids long. CDR3 residues: CASSPSGINTGELFF. In DNA, the CDR3 is TGTGCCAGCAGTCCTAGCGGGATCAACACCGGGGAGCTGTTTTTT.

This rearrangement joins TRBV29-1 to TRBJ2-5, with TRBD2 identical over 7 bases. Germline loops: CDR1 SQVTM, CDR2 ANQGSEA. The CDR3 consists of 13 residues. After removal of 7 bases from V and 0 bases from J, the junction contained 5 bases not matched to a gene. The CDR3 DNA follows: TGCAGCGCCTCGGCGGGGGACCAAGAGACCCAGTACTTC. Amino acid sequence: CSASAGDQETQYF.

The rearrangement uses TRBV10-2 and TRBJ2-3, with 9 bases identical to TRBD2. There are 17 residues in the CDR3. CDR1 and CDR2 (germline): WSHSY, SAAADI. The V gene end was trimmed by 9 bases and the J gene end by 8 bases; junction bases not matched to a gene: 21. Here the CDR3 reads CARKNSGRPLRLGTQYF. The CDR3, as DNA: TGCGCCAGAAAGAATAGCGGGAGACCCCTTCGGCTTGGTACGCAGTATTTT.

The chain uses TRBV6-5 and TRBJ2-3; 11 bases align to TRBD2. Per germline, CDR1 MNHEY and CDR2 SVGAGI. This CDR3 is built from 16 residues. After removal of 2 bases from V and 2 bases from J, the junction contained 3 bases not matched to a gene. CDR3 residues: CASSYRLAGSTDTQYF. The DNA for the CDR3 is TGTGCCAGCAGTTACAGACTAGCGGGGTCCACAGATACGCAGTATTTT.

This rearrangement joins TRBV28 to TRBJ1-1; possible D gene TRBD1, 6 bases. Between the trimmed V and J ends, which lost 8 bases and 1 base, there was a span of 11 bases. This CDR3 contains 13 residues. Germline loops: CDR1 MDHEN, CDR2 SYDVKM. The CDR3 sequence is CASPDRQNTEAFF. Here the CDR3 DNA reads TGTGCCAGCCCTGACAGGCAGAACACTGAAGCTTTCTTT.

The chain couples TRBV9 to TRBJ2-7; D may be TRBD1 or TRBD2 (5 bases each). The CDR3 sequence is 14 residues long. Per germline, CDR1 SGDLS and CDR2 YYNGEE. V gave up 2 bases and J gave up 7 bases, with 16 bases separating them. The CDR3 is CASSVGPNSREQYF. CDR3 in DNA: TGTGCCAGCAGCGTGGGACCTAACTCTAGGGAGCAGTACTTC.

CDR3 protein: CSGRLVSYNEQFF. CDR3 bases: TGCAGCGGACGACTAGTGTCCTACAATGAGCAGTTCTTC. This chain connects TRBV29-1 to TRBJ2-1; D possibly corresponds to TRBD2 (6 bases). Per the germline V gene, CDR1 is SQVTM and CDR2 is ANQGSEA. CDR3 size: 13 residues. The V end was cut by 7 bases, the J end by 1 base, with 11 bases between.

The chain is built from TRBV5-1 and TRBJ2-3, with no clear D. This CDR3 is 15 amino acids long. The V and J ends lost 0 bases and 0 bases respectively, with 8 bases between them. CDR1 and CDR2 (germline): SGHRS, YFSETQ. The CDR3 loop is CASSLGVPSTDTQYF. CDR3 bases: TGCGCCAGCAGCTTGGGAGTCCCAAGCACAGATACGCAGTATTTT.

The chain recombines TRBV6-1 with TRBJ2-7; TRBD1 matches at 10 bases. With 9 bases clipped from V and 0 bases from J, the junction kept 8 bases outside the gene matches. The CDR3 has 15 residues. Germline lookup yields CDR1 MNHNS and CDR2 SASEGT. The CDR3 is CASGPGQGFSYEQYF. CDR3 DNA: TGTGCCAGTGGACCGGGACAGGGGTTCTCCTACGAGCAGTACTTC.

The chain couples TRBV5-1 to TRBJ2-1, with 13 bases fitting TRBD2. This CDR3 has 15 amino acids. Germline lookup yields CDR1 SGHRS and CDR2 YFSETQ. The junction had 5 bases not matched to a gene; V was cut back by 3 bases and J by 8 bases. CDR3 nucleotide sequence: TGCGCCAGCAGCTCAGGACTAGCGGGAGCTGATGAGCAGTTCTTC. It is translated as CASSSGLAGADEQFF. Filled out from reference TRBV5-1 and TRBJ2-1, the complete variable domain reads KAGVTQTPRYLIKTRGQQVTLSCSPISGHRSVSWYQQTPGQGLQFLFEYFSETQRNKGNFPGRFSGRQFSNSRSEMNVSTLELGDSALYLCASSSGLAGADEQFFGPGTRLTVL.

V usage is TRBV28 and J usage is TRBJ2-1; D gene uncertain. The germline V gene has CDR1 MDHEN and CDR2 SYDVKM. The V and J ends lost 6 bases and 5 bases respectively, with 11 bases between them. CDR3 size: 13 residues. CDR3 amino acids: CASSLHQNNEQFF. The DNA of the CDR3 is TGTGCCAGCAGCCTGCATCAAAACAATGAGCAGTTCTTC.

This clone was seen more than once but under ten times. The V and J genes are TRBV5-3 and TRBJ1-2; the D gene is possibly TRBD1 (6 bases). TRBV5-3 is marked as an open reading frame, function uncertain. There are 13 residues in the CDR3. Trimming shortened V by 4 bases and J by 4 bases, and 11 bases separated the two germline ends. This chain's CDR3 is CARSGGAGYGYTF. For the CDR3, the DNA is TGTGCCAGAAGCGGGGGGGCGGGCTATGGCTACACCTTC.

The chain uses TRBV6-6 and TRBJ1-2; TRBD1 is a possible D gene (5 bases). Trimming removed 5 bases from V and 1 base from J, with 8 bases in between. The CDR3 has 13 amino acids. Germline loops: CDR1 MNHNY, CDR2 SVGAGI (reference sequence). CDR3 nucleotide sequence: TGTGCCAGCAGTCAAGACAGTAACTATGGCTACACCTTC. This codes for CASSQDSNYGYTF.

V gene TRBV2 combines with J gene TRBJ1-5; the D gene is possibly TRBD1 (6 bases). The CDR3 extends over 13 amino acids. The V end lost 8 bases, the J end lost 4 bases, and 12 bases lay between the germline ends. Germline-derived CDR1 and CDR2 are SNHLY and FYNNEI. CDR3 sequence reads: CASQGQYNQPQHF. CDR3 sequence (DNA): TGTGCCAGCCAGGGGCAGTATAATCAGCCCCAGCATTTT.